Detailed here is one T cell receptor (beta chain). Its target is not known. The sample belongs to a study of vaccination and CD4 T cells after COVID-19. With the Oncomine TCR Beta short-read assay, DNA from cultured CD4+ T cells was sequenced. TCRdb re-derived calls from the PCR reads in MiXCR, one entry per CDR3 protein. The sample contains 20,000 to 25,000 distinct CDR3 sequences, 35% to 45% of which appear only once. Sample treatment: approximately 11-day PBMC culture with coronavirus spike peptide pools or control peptides (ViraFEST assay). Antigen-specific T cells were expanded with peptide pools by ViraFEST, and TCRs were then sequenced. The germline V gene encodes CDR1 SGHTA and CDR2 FQGTGA. Trimming cost V 4 bases and J 2 bases; bases outside gene matches: 8. This CDR3 is 17 amino acids long.

The sequencing here drew on CD4+ T cells from blood, cultured in vitro, taken before SARS-CoV-2 vaccination. This TCR came from a human donor who had recovered from COVID-19. This chain links TRBV7-3 with TRBJ2-3; 11 nucleotides line up with TRBD2. The CDR3 reads CASSSSASGGITDTQYF. CDR3 bases: TGTGCCAGCAGCTCCTCCGCTAGCGGGGGGATCACAGATACGCAGTATTTT.